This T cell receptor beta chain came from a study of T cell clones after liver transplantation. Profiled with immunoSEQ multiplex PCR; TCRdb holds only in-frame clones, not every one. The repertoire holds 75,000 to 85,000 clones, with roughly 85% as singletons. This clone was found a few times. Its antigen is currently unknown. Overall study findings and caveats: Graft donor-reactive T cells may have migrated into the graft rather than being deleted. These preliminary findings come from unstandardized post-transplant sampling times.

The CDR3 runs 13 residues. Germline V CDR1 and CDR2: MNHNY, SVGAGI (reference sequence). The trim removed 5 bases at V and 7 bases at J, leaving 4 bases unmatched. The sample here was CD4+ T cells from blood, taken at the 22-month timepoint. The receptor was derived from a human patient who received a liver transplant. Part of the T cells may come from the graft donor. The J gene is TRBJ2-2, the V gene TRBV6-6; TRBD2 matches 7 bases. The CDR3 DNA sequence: TGTGCCAGCAGTAGCGGGATTGTCGGGGAGCTGTTTTTT. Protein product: CASSSGIVGELFF.